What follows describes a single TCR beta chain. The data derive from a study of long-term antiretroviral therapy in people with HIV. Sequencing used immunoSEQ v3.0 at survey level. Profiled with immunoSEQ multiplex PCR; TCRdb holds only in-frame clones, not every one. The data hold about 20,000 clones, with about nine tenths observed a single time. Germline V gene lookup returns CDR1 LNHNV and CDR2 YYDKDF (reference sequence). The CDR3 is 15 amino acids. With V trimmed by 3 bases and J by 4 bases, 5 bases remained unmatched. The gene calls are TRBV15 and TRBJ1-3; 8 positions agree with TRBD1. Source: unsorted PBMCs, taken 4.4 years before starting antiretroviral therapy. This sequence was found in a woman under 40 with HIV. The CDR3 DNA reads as TGTGCCACCAGCAGGGACAGGGCGCGGGGAAACACCATATATTTT. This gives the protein CATSRDRARGNTIYF.